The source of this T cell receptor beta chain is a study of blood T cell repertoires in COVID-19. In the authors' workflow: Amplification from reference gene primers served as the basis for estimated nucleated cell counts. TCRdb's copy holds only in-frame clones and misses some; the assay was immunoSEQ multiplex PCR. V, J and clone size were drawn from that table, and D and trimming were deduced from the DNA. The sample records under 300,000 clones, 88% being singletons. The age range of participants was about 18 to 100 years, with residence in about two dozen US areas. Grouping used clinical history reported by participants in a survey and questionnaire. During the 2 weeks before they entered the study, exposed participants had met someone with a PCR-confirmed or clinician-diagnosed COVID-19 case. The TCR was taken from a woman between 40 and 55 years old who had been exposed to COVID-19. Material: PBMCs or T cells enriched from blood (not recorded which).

The CDR3 loop is CASSIDHGSRHLLSYEQYV. Here the CDR3 DNA reads TGTGCCAGTAGTATAGATCACGGTTCGCGACATCTCCTTTCCTACGAGCAGTACGTC. The genes are TRBV19 and TRBJ2-7, with D hard to call. CDR3 length: 19 residues. V lost 0 bases, J lost 1 base, and 22 bases lay in between. Germline V lookup: CDR1 LNHDA, CDR2 SQIVND (reference sequence).